These T cell receptor beta chains were read from a single sample in a study of CD8+ T cells in alopecia areata. TCRdb's copy holds only in-frame clones and misses some; the assay was immunoSEQ multiplex PCR. The sample lists approximately 210,000 clones; approximately 72% were seen once. The starting material was CD4+ T cells sorted from blood, obtained at approximately week 42, from a patient treated with tofacitinib. These receptors all come from a human donor with alopecia areata. Both conserved end residues are part of each CDR3. D genes are given only for firm matches.

j_call d_call v_call cdr3_aa
TRBJ2-3 TRBD2 TRBV4-3 CASSQPGTSGSLTQYF
TRBJ1-1 - TRBV30 CASGGFAEAFF
TRBJ2-2 - TRBV14 CASSQVSVLAGVNTGELFF
TRBJ1-4 TRBD1 TRBV6-5 CASSYKWTGEEKLFF
TRBJ1-2 TRBD1 TRBV6-6 CASSRGQGATNYGYTF
TRBJ2-6 - TRBV19 CASSMGSSGANVLTF
TRBJ1-3 - TRBV29-1 CSVASGTGNTIYF
TRBJ2-5 - TRBV7-2 CASSYRGTFQETQYF
TRBJ2-7 TRBD1 TRBV19 CASSAGGTTYEQYF
TRBJ2-7 - TRBV29-1 CSVGKGGYEQYF
TRBJ2-1 - TRBV7-9 CASSTNERVLREQFF
TRBJ1-4 - TRBV29-1 CSVGVRGGKLFF
TRBJ2-7 - TRBV19 CASSMGRDSYEQYF
TRBJ1-5 - TRBV6-1 CASSELNLGSGNQPQHF
TRBJ2-1 - TRBV9 CASSVDPGGGDRRINEQFF
TRBJ1-5 - TRBV29-1 CSVGADQPQHF
TRBJ1-2 - TRBV29-1 CSVVRLDQNYGYTF
TRBJ1-4 - TRBV19 CASRPDRSSNEKLFF
TRBJ2-1 - TRBV9 CASSVGTYNEQFF
TRBJ2-1 - TRBV5-1 CASSLDPGSPHEQFF
TRBJ2-7 - TRBV10-3 CASNTAGSSYEQYF
TRBJ1-2 - TRBV2 CASKWTHGYTF
TRBJ2-1 - TRBV30 CAWSVRPRSLDEQFF
TRBJ1-5 - TRBV19 CATSWGNGNQPQHF
TRBJ2-5 - TRBV1 CTSIVRGADEETQYF
TRBJ2-1 - TRBV2 CASGQTRKSYEQFF
TRBJ1-6 - TRBV4-3 CASSQEGNSPLHF
TRBJ1-2 - TRBV30 CAWSVLGREDYGYTF
TRBJ1-2 - TRBV7-9 CASSFEGHSLNYGYTF
TRBJ1-1 - TRBV29-1 CSVEERRLNTEAFF
TRBJ1-1 - TRBV25-1 CASSAGHEAFF
TRBJ2-2 TRBD2 TRBV7-8 CASSSERGGTGELFF
TRBJ1-1 TRBD1 TRBV29-1 CSVSGTANTEAFF
TRBJ2-5 - TRBV9 CASSVVTQETQYF
TRBJ2-5 TRBD2 TRBV7-2 CASSLTHGGAGETQYF
TRBJ2-2 TRBD1 TRBV2 CATADRTNTGELFF
TRBJ2-7 TRBD2 TRBV5-1 CASSLAGGSPYEQYF
TRBJ2-7 - TRBV30 CAWSGQLSSYEQYF
TRBJ2-7 TRBD1 TRBV27 CASSFGQGVPEEYF
TRBJ2-1 TRBD2 TRBV27 CASSLSTGGHNEQFF
TRBJ1-1 - TRBV29-1 CSVEKGEGTEAFF
TRBJ2-1 - TRBV9 CASSVGGDHYNEQFF
TRBJ1-1 - TRBV29-1 CSLSRTLNTEAFF
TRBJ1-2 - TRBV30 CAWSGYDGYTF
TRBJ2-7 TRBD1 TRBV6-5 CASSYSTGVSYEQYF
TRBJ1-5 - TRBV6-6 CASSYRGSNQPQHF
TRBJ1-2 - TRBV30 CAWSGSNYGYTF
TRBJ2-3 TRBD1 TRBV30 CAWSRDSTDTQYF
TRBJ2-3 - TRBV4-1 CASSQEVNSRGDTQYF
TRBJ2-7 TRBD1 TRBV29-1 CSVAEGQPYEQYF
TRBJ1-1 - TRBV2 CASSVDPNTEAFF
TRBJ2-5 - TRBV11-2 CASSLSRVQETQYF
TRBJ2-1 - TRBV7-2 CASSFRVGGGHNEQFF
TRBJ1-1 - TRBV29-1 CSVDGGSAEAFF
TRBJ2-2 - TRBV20-1 CSARVGGELFF
TRBJ2-1 - TRBV7-3 CASSLAGSSYNEQFF